This T cell receptor (beta chain) was captured in a study of blood T cell repertoires in COVID-19. Profiled with immunoSEQ multiplex PCR; TCRdb holds only in-frame clones, not every one. The table includes 290,000 or so clones, roughly nine tenths detected once. Germline CDR1 and CDR2: LNHNV and YYDKDF (reference sequence). The V and J ends lost 5 bases and 0 bases respectively, with 13 bases between them. The length of the CDR3 is 16 residues. Sequences were obtained from PBMCs or T cells enriched from blood (not recorded which). The V call is TRBV15, the J call TRBJ2-2; no clear D gene. This receptor was taken from a young woman who had recovered from COVID-19. The DNA for the CDR3 is TGTGCCACCAGCCGCGGTGGCCTCGCGAACACCGGGGAGCTGTTTTTT. Amino acids: CATSRGGLANTGELFF.